The present T cell receptor (beta chain) was sequenced within a study of long-term antiretroviral therapy in people with HIV (dated by TCRdb to between 2021 and 2022). Background for the entire study: The earliest samples were collected approximately a decade before the 2015 WHO recommendation for immediate ART, a period when ART was typically delayed until CD4 counts fell. From 25 to 30 adults with confirmed HIV infection, the cohort provided under 200 cryopreserved PBMC samples, gathered serially across a mean of approximately six years (range 1-12). Test extractions of a monoclonal T-cell line alongside a few dozen polyclonal samples showed no cross-contamination during QIAcube processing. Of the roughly 30 participants with HIV, about twelve were female. A retrospective serial study tested whether changes in peripheral blood TRB repertoire composition and diversity were associated with ART initiation and durable HIV suppression.

The immunoSEQ hsTCRB v3.0 assay was used at survey level resolution for TRB variable region sequencing. A depth of roughly 35,000-55,000 T-cell genomes per sample was targeted for TRB sequencing. An Illumina MiSeq with a v3 150-cycle kit was used to sequence the pooled TRB libraries. Regarding the original processing steps: Repertoire analysis ran in R within a reproducible Nextflow workflow covering QC, data transformation and analysis. Custom analyses were implemented in LymphoSeq2, an R package for AIRR-Seq data exploration. After excluding several samples that yielded fewer than 5000 total TRB sequences, under 200 HIV repertoires remained for analysis. Among the 170 to 200 HIV repertoires that were kept, 59 were collected before ART initiation and some 130 were collected after ART initiation. Repertoires were downsampled to 5000 TRB nucleotide sequences, and summary statistics were averaged over 100 downsampling iterations. The analysis kept only TRB sequences whose CDR3 regions were at least seven amino acids long. Diversity was measured with a Shannon entropy-derived clonality score and the Gini coefficient. In the repertoire networks, any two of the top 5000 CDR3 amino acid sequences were connected whenever the two sequences differed by an edit distance of one. For TRB CDR3 amino acid sequences, antigen specificity groups and MHC restriction were predicted with GLIPH2. To flag known associations with CMV, EBV, HIV or tissue antigens, CDR3 amino acid sequences were compared against VDJdb and McPAS-TCR. Pre-ART, post-ART and control groups were compared with Wilcoxon signed-rank tests and Holm-Bonferroni correction. TCRdb obtained this table from immuneACCESS and retained in-frame rearrangements with V and J assigned. These tables miss some clones; where compared with another copy, unresolved V genes account for less than half of the shortfall, and the remainder is unexplained. V, J and clone size derive from that table, while D and trimming were established from the DNA sequence. Recorded for this sample are 9,500 to 15,000 clones; roughly 87% of them occurred a single time. The ten largest account for about 20% of the sample.

To note about this clone: This receptor's antigen is unknown. No base quality information exists; no much larger clone differs at one position.

V ends up 5 bases short and J 5 bases short, with an unmatched junction base count of 7. The CDR3 runs 15 amino acids, cysteine and phenylalanine included. Only the CDR3 portion is preserved as DNA: 45 bases, with reading frame beginning at the first base. The germline V gene (reference sequence) yields MNHEY for CDR1 and SMNVEV for CDR2. On the study overall, not on this receptor specifically: Starting ART was linked to a significant rise in TRB diversity, yet even after long-term ART the diversity remained significantly lower than in transplant donor controls. At every time point, the repertoire was dominated by expanded TRB clones first identified before ART initiation, although this dominance fluctuated and, in many PLHIV, declined after ART. Inferences about post-ART repertoire changes are limited because no data were available on ART adherence, viral resistance or therapy changes. The samples span the years 2004 to 2017, and the ART regimens used at that time may not be as effective as current regimens. Narrower CDR3 length ranges were observed in HIV repertoires than in controls, and an antigen-experienced repertoire with only a slight naive shift after ART was suggested by the network structure. Limited PBMC availability meant only the TCR beta chain was sequenced, without alpha chain pairing. Unsorted PBMC were profiled instead of sorted CD4+ and CD8+ T cells because pre-ART samples had limited cell numbers.

Participants were included only if at least one PBMC sample before ART initiation and at least two post-ART samples were available. Treatment was received in the United States of America by all participants with HIV. Before DNA extraction, cryopreserved samples of about 1-11 million PBMC were thawed and then washed. At the time of the earliest PBMC sample, participants with HIV were aged between about 23 and 54 years. Per participant, PBMC samples came from 1-4 timepoints prior to ART initiation and 2-8 timepoints following ART initiation, for a median of 7 samples. For every participant, serial HIV viral load, CD4+ T-cell count, ART history and demographic data were obtained. Using a Qiagen kit on a QIAcube, genomic DNA was extracted from unsorted PBMC, with samples processed in batches of 12.

The sequencing used unsorted PBMCs, collected 8 to 8.5 years after starting antiretroviral therapy. The origin of this receptor is a middle-aged man with HIV. In this chain, TRBV27 is recombined with TRBJ2-7, with 12 bases aligning to TRBD1. The CDR3 region reads CASSPGTGGIDEQYF. The nucleotides are TGTGCCAGCAGTCCCGGGACAGGGGGCATCGACGAGCAGTACTTC.